This TCR beta chain was sequenced during a study of T cell repertoires in cytomegalovirus infection (dated by TCRdb to about 2019). Describing the broader study: The HLA type of each donor mattered for the analysis, because public TCR beta signatures pointed to carriage of CMV infection along with the matching HLA type. The full study reports these points: Carriers of CMV infection plus the relevant HLA type were discriminated by the cumulative frequency of public TCR beta family members in the study cohort and in an independent approximately 360-donor cohort. The ex vivo response was dominated by HLA-C-restricted CMV-specific TCR beta clonotypes, which also provided the single most frequent clonotype in two of eight donors.

Clipping removes 5 bases from V and 6 bases from J, with 10 as the unmatched junction base count. The CDR3, from cysteine to phenylalanine, totals 16 residues. The sequence is cut down to CDR3 DNA, 48 bases in frame from base 1. CDR1 and CDR2 are read off the germline V gene (reference sequence) as SEHNR and FQNEAQ. This clonotype was seen only a few times. Its antigen is currently not known. No clone much larger than this one lies a single base away; base qualities are absent. The sequencing machine was an Illumina HiSeq 1500. TCRdb trimmed the raw reads at Q25, called clones with MiXCR and kept productive beta chains. Merged by CDR3 protein, the rows form single entries marked with the most common genes and DNA. Present in this sample are 350,000 to 500,000 distinct CDR3 sequences, approximately 32% of which were seen just once. Clones ranked in the top ten supply about an eighth of the sample.

The sequenced sample consisted of PBMCs. The V and J segments used are TRBV7-9 and TRBJ2-3, with 11 bases matching TRBD2. This sequence originates from a human donor in good health (CMV status not recorded). Some clones in this sample may be carry-over from other donors' samples. The DNA reads TGTGCCAGCAGCGCCCTTAGCGGGGGGGCGTTGGATACGCAGTATTTT. This translates into CASSALSGGALDTQYF.